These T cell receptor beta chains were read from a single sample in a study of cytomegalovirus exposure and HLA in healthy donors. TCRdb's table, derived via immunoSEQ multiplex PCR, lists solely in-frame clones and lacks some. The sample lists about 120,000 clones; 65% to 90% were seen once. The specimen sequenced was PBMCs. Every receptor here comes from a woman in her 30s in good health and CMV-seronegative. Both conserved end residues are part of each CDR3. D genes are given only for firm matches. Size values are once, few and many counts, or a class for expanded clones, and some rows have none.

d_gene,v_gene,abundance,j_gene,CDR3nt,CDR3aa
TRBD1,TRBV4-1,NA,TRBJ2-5,TGCGCCAGCAGCCAAGACCCCCCGGGACAGATCCAAGAGACCCAGTACTTC,CASSQDPPGQIQETQYF
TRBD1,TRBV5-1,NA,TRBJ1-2,TGCGCCAGCAGCATAGGACAGGGTGGATATGGCTACACCTTC,CASSIGQGGYGYTF
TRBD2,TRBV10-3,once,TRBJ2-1,TGTGCCATCAGTGAAGGACTAGAGGTCGATGAGCAGTTCTTC,CAISEGLEVDEQFF
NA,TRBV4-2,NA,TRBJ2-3,TGTGCCAGCAGCCAAATCGGGACTGGCACAGATACGCAGTATTTT,CASSQIGTGTDTQYF
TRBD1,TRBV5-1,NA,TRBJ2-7,TGCGCCAGCAGCTCTCGTCGGGACAGGGTCAACGAGCAGTACTTC,CASSSRRDRVNEQYF
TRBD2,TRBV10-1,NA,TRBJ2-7,TGCGCCAGCAGTGAGGAGGGAGGGGAGTCGTCCTACGAGCAGTACTTC,CASSEEGGESSYEQYF
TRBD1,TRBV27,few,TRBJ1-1,TGTGCCAGCAGTCCTCGACAGGGTGCGATGAACACTGAAGCTTTCTTT,CASSPRQGAMNTEAFF
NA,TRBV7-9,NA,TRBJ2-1,TGTGCCAGCAGCTTCTCGACAGACAATGAGCAGTTCTTC,CASSFSTDNEQFF
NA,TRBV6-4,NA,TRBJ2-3,TGTGCCAGCAGCCTTCGGAGGCAAGATACGCAGTATTTT,CASSLRRQDTQYF
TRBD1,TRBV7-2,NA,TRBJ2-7,TGTGCCAGCAGCTTAGCAGGGACAGGGGTCCACGAGCAGTACTTC,CASSLAGTGVHEQYF
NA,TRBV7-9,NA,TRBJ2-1,TGTGCCAGCAGCGTTACTAGCCAGGCGGGTGAGCAGTTCTTC,CASSVTSQAGEQFF
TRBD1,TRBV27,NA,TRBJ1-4,TGTGCCAGCAGTGCCCGACAGGGGCTTCATGGGAGGAAACTGTTTTTT,CASSARQGLHGRKLFF
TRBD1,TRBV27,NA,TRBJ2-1,TGTGCCAGCTTGAGACAGGGGGCGGGTGGGCAGTTCTTC,CASLRQGAGGQFF
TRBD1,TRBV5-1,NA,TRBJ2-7,TGCGCCAGCAGCTCGGGACAGGGGAACGACGAGCAGTACTTC,CASSSGQGNDEQYF
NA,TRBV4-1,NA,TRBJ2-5,TGCGCCAGCAGCCAAGTAACAAGGGGGGGGGAGACCCAGTACTTC,CASSQVTRGGETQYF
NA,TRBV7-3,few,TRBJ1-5,TGTGCCAGCAGCTTAAGGCCCGGGGTTCAGCCCCAGCATTTT,CASSLRPGVQPQHF
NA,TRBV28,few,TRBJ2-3,TGTGCCAGCAGTTTGGGTGACAGACAAGATACGCAGTATTTT,CASSLGDRQDTQYF
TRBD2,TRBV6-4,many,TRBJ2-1,TGTGCCAGCAGTGAAGCGGGAGGCTCCTACAATGAGCAGTTCTTC,CASSEAGGSYNEQFF
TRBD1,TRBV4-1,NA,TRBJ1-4,TGCGCCAGCAGCTCTCGGGACAGCCGCCCGTCGGAAAAACTGTTTTTT,CASSSRDSRPSEKLFF
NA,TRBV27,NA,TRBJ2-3,TGTGCCAGCAGTTTACAGCGGAGCACAGATACGCAGTATTTT,CASSLQRSTDTQYF
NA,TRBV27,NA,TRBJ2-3,TGTGCCAGCAGTTCGGAGGGCCCCACAGATACGCAGTATTTT,CASSSEGPTDTQYF
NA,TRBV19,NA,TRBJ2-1,TGTGCCAGTAGTATAGCAAGTTCAGGGACATACAATGAGCAGTTCTTC,CASSIASSGTYNEQFF
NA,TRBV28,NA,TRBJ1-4,TGTGCCAGCAGCCAGGATGGGAATGAAAAACTGTTTTTT,CASSQDGNEKLFF
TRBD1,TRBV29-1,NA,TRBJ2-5,TGCAGCGTGGACAGGGGACGGGAGACCCAGTACTTC,CSVDRGRETQYF
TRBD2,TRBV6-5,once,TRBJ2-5,TGTGCCAGCAGTTACTCGGGAGGGAAGGGAGAGACCCAGTACTTC,CASSYSGGKGETQYF
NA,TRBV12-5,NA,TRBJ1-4,TGTGCTAGTGGTCCAGATGAAAAACTGTTTTTT,CASGPDEKLFF
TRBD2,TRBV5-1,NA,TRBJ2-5,TGCGCCAGCAGCTTGGTAGCGGGCATTCAAGAGACCCAGTACTTC,CASSLVAGIQETQYF
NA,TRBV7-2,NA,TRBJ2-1,TGTGCCAGCAGCTCCCCAGTGGTCGATGAGCAGTTCTTC,CASSSPVVDEQFF
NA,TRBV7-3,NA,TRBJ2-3,TGTGCCAGCAGCTTGTGGGGCGGGATAACAGATACGCAGTATTTT,CASSLWGGITDTQYF
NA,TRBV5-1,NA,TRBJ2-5,TGCGCCAGCAGCTTGGAGGGGGAGACCCAGTACTTC,CASSLEGETQYF
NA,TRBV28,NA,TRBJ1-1,TGTGCCAGCAGCCCACCAGGGGCGATTAACACTGAAGCTTTCTTT,CASSPPGAINTEAFF
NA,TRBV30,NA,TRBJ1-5,TGTGCCTGGAAGTCCGGGACTGAAAGCAATCAGCCCCAGCATTTT,CAWKSGTESNQPQHF
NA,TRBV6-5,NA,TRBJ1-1,TGTGCCAGCAGGACTTTTGACACTGAAGCTTTCTTT,CASRTFDTEAFF
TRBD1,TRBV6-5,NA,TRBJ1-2,TGTGCCAGCAGTACCTGGACAGGGGCGAACTATGGCTACACCTTC,CASSTWTGANYGYTF
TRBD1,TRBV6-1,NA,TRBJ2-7,TGTGCCAGCAGTCAAGGGATCTACAGGGGGCGCGACGAGCAGTACTTC,CASSQGIYRGRDEQYF
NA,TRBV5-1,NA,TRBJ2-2,TGCGCCAGCAGCTTGGAAGTGGGGAGCACCGGGGAGCTGTTTTTT,CASSLEVGSTGELFF
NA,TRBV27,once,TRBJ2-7,TGTGCCAGCAGTTTAGGCGGGGTAAGCTCCTACGAGCAGTACTTC,CASSLGGVSSYEQYF
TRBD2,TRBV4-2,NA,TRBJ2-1,TGTGCCAGCAGCCAAGATGGTAGCGGGGTTTACAATGAGCAGTTCTTC,CASSQDGSGVYNEQFF
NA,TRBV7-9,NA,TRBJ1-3,TGTGCCAGCAGCGCACTAATTCCGGGAGGGAATTTT,CASSALIPGGNF
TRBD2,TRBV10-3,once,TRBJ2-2,TGTGCCATCAACGGGAGGGGCACCGGGGAGCTGTTTTTT,CAINGRGTGELFF
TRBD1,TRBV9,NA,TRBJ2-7,TGTGCCAGCAGCGTAGGGGCTGGGACAGCAAGCTCCTACGAGCAGTACTTC,CASSVGAGTASSYEQYF
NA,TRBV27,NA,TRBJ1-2,TGTGCCAGCAGATCTCGTACAAACTATGGCTACACCTTC,CASRSRTNYGYTF
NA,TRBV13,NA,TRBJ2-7,TGTGCCAGCAGCGGGGACTCCTACGAGCAGTACTTC,CASSGDSYEQYF
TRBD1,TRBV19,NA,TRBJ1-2,TGTGCCAGTAGTGAGGACAGGCTAAACGGGGGCTACACCTTC,CASSEDRLNGGYTF
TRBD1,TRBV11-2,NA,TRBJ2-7,TGTGCCAGCAGCTTAGTGTCAGGGGGTTCCTACGAGCAGTACTTC,CASSLVSGGSYEQYF
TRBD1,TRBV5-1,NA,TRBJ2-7,TGCGCCAGCAGCTTGACAGGGGGATACGAGCAGTACTTC,CASSLTGGYEQYF
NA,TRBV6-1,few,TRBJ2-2,TGTGCCACCACAGGGTTTGTCGGGGAGCTGTTTTTT,CATTGFVGELFF
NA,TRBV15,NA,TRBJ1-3,TGTGCCACCAGCAGAGATACGCGGGGAACTGGAAACACCATATATTTT,CATSRDTRGTGNTIYF
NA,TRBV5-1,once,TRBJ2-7,TGCGCCAGCAGCTTGGCGGGGGGGGGACAGTTTTACGAGCAGTACTTC,CASSLAGGGQFYEQYF
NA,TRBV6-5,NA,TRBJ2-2,TGTGCCAGCAGTTACTTAGGGGAAACCGGGGAGCTGTTTTTT,CASSYLGETGELFF
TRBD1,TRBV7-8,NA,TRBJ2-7,TGTGCCAGGACAGGGGCCCGGTGCGAGCAGTACTTC,CARTGARCEQYF
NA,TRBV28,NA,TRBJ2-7,TGTGCCAGCAGTTTAGAGGAGATTTCCTACGAGCAGTACTTC,CASSLEEISYEQYF
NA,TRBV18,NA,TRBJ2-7,TGTGCCAGCTCACCGTCCCCAGGGTCCCACGAGCAGTACTTC,CASSPSPGSHEQYF
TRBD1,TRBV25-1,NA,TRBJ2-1,TGTGCCAGCAGTGAATCCCCCGACAGGGTCAATGAGCAGTTCTTC,CASSESPDRVNEQFF
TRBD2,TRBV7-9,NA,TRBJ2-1,TGTGCCAGCAGCTTCTCCGGGACTAACAATGAGCAGTTCTTC,CASSFSGTNNEQFF
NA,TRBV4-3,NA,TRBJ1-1,TGCGCCAGCAGCCAAAACTCAGGGATCGCTGAAGCTTTCTTT,CASSQNSGIAEAFF
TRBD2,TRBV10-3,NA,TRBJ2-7,TGTGCCATCAGTGAGACCCTAGCGGGAGGGCCATACGAGCAGTACTTC,CAISETLAGGPYEQYF